In this sample, the clone carrying this TCR beta chain turned up a few times. Antigen unknown. Germline trimming cut 5 bases from V and 3 bases from J; bases unmatched to any gene: 7. The CDR3 is made up of 15 amino acids. The germline V gene encodes CDR1 LNHNV and CDR2 YYDKDF (reference sequence). The sample originates from a study of naive and memory T cell subsets. Study-wide results and limits: No ground truth validated the naive and memory repertoire findings. A few larger clonotypes appeared in naive repertoires, especially CD8, possibly memory cells re-expressing CD45RA. Over 85% of naive TCR sequences appeared only once after error correction, unlike memory subsets.

Alpha and beta libraries were amplified separately from the second PCR onward. Cells stained for CD3, CD4, CD8, CD45RA and CD27 were sorted into four subsets. An equimolar mix of two oligonucleotides served as the beta constant-region primer for TRBC1 and TRBC2. Nested alpha and beta constant-region primers with the SP2 primer drove four PCR rounds on ligated cDNA. TCRdb reprocessed the UMI-ligation and nested PCR reads with MiXCR, giving one entry per CDR3 protein. Among about 99,000 distinct CDR3 sequences listed, roughly 15% were seen once. The chain carries TRBV15 and TRBJ2-1; 7 positions agree with TRBD1. The clonotype was recovered from a human donor in good health. Specimen: naive CD8+ T cells from blood. CDR3: CATSYDRDHYNEQFF. The CDR3 DNA is TGTGCCACCAGCTACGACAGGGACCACTACAATGAGCAGTTCTTC.